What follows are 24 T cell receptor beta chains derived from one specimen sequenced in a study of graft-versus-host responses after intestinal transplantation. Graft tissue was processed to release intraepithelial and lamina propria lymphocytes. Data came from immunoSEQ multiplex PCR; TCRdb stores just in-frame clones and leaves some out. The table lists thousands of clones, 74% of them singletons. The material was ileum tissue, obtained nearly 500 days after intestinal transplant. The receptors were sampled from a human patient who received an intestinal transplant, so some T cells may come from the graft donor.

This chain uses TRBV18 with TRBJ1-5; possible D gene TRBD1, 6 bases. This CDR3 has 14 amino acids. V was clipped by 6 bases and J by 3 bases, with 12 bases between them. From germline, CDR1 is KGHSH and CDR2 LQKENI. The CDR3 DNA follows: TGTGCCAGCTCCCCAGGGGCAACCAATCAGCCCCAGCATTTT. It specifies CASSPGATNQPQHF.

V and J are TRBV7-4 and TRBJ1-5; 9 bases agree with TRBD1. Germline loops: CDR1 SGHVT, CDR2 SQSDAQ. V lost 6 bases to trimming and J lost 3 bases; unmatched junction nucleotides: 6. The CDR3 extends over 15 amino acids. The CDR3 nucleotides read TGTGCCAGCAGTTTCGGGGACAGGGCCAATCAGCCCCAGCATTTT. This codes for CASSFGDRANQPQHF.

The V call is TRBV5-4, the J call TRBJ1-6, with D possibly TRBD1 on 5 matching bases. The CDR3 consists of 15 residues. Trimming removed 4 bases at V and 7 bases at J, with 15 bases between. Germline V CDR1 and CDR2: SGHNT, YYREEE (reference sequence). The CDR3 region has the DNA TGTGCCAGCAGCCCGGGAGGGGAAGCGAATTCACCCCTCCACTTT. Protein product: CASSPGGEANSPLHF. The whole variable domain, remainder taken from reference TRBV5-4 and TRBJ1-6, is ETGVTQSPTHLIKTRGQQVTLRCSSQSGHNTVSWYQQALGQGPQFIFQYYREEENGRGNFPPRFSGLQFPNYSSELNVNALELDDSALYLCASSPGGEANSPLHFGNGTRLTVT.

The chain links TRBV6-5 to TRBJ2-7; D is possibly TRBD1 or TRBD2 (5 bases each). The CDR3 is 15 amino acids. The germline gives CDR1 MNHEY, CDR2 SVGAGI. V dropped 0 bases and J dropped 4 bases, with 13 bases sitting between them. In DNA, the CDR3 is TGTGCCAGCAGTTACTCTTCCGCAGGGACGTACGAGCAGTACTTC. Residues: CASSYSSAGTYEQYF.

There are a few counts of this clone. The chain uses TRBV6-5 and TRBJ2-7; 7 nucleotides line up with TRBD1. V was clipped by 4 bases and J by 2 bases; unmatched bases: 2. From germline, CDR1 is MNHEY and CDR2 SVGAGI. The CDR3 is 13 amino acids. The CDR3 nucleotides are TGTGCCAGCAGTTTACAGGGGACCTACGAGCAGTACTTC. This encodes CASSLQGTYEQYF.

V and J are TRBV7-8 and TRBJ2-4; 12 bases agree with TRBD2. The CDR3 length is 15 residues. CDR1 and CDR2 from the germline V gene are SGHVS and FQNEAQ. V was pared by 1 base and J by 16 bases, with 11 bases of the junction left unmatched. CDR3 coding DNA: TGTGCCAGCAGCTTAGATTTGACTAGCGGGGGAAAATGCTACTTC. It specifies CASSLDLTSGGKCYF.

In nucleotides, the CDR3 is TGTGCCATCAAAGGGGCCGCTTTTGGGGAGCAGTACTTC. Its protein product is CAIKGAAFGEQYF. V usage is TRBV10-3 and J usage is TRBJ2-7; weak D call: TRBD1 (5 bases). The V end was cut by 7 bases, the J end by 7 bases, with 17 bases between. The CDR3 runs to 13 residues. Looked up from germline, CDR1 is ENHRY and CDR2 is SYGVKD.

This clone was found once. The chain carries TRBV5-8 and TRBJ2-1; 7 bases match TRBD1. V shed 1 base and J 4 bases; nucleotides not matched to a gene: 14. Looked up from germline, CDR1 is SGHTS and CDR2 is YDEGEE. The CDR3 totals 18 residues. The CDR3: CASSLRQGGFPTYNEQFF. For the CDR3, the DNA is TGTGCCAGCAGCTTGCGCCAAGGGGGCTTCCCCACATACAATGAGCAGTTCTTC.

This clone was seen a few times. CDR3 sequence (DNA): TGTGCCAGTACCGCAGGCGCCTACTCTGGGGCCAACGTCCTGACTTTC. Amino acid sequence: CASTAGAYSGANVLTF. J is TRBJ2-6 and V is TRBV19; D ambiguous. The germline CDR1 and CDR2 sequences are LNHDA and SQIVND (reference sequence). Deletions cut 7 bases from V and 0 bases from J, with 13 bases between. The CDR3 has 16 amino acids.

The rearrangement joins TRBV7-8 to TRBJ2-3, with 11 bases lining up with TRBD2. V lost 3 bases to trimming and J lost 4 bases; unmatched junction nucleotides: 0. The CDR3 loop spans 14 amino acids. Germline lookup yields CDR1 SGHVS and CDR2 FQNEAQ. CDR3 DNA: TGTGCCAGCAGCTTTAGCGGGAGGGCAGATACGCAGTATTTT. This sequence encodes CASSFSGRADTQYF.

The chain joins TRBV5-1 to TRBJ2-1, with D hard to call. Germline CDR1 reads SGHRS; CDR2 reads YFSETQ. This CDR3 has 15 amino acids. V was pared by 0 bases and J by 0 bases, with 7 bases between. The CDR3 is CASSLELSSYNEQFF. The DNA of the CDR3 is TGCGCCAGCAGCTTGGAGCTGAGCTCCTACAATGAGCAGTTCTTC.

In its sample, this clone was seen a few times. CDR3 bases: TGCGCCAGCAGCTTGTTAGGGCACACTGAAGCTTTCTTT. Encoded protein: CASSLLGHTEAFF. The chain combines TRBV5-1 with TRBJ1-1; no firm D call. Germline lookup yields CDR1 SGHRS and CDR2 YFSETQ. V lost 1 base and J lost 3, with 7 bases in between. The CDR3 is made up of 13 amino acids.

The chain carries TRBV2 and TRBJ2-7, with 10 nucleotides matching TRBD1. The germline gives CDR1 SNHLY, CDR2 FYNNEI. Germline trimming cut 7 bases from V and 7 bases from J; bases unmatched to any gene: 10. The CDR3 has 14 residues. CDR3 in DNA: TGTGCCAGCATTCGGGACAGGGGCCTGGGGGAGCAGTACTTC. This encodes CASIRDRGLGEQYF.

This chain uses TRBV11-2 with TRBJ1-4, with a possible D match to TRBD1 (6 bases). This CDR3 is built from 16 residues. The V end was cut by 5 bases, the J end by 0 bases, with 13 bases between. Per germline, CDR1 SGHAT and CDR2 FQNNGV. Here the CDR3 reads CASSLGQFATNEKLFF. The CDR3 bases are TGTGCCAGCAGCCTCGGACAGTTTGCAACTAATGAAAAACTGTTTTTT.

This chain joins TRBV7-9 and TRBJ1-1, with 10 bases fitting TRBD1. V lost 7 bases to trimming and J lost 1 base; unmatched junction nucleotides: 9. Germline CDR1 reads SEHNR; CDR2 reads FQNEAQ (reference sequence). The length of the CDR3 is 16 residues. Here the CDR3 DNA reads TGTGCCAGCAATGGAGCCGGGACAGGGGAGAACACTGAAGCTTTCTTT. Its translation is CASNGAGTGENTEAFF. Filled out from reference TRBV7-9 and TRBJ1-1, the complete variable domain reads DTGVSQNPRHKITKRGQNVTFRCDPISEHNRLYWYRQTLGQGPEFLTYFQNEAQLEKSRLLSDRFSAERPKGSFSTLEIQRTEQGDSAMYLCASNGAGTGENTEAFFGQGTRLTVV.

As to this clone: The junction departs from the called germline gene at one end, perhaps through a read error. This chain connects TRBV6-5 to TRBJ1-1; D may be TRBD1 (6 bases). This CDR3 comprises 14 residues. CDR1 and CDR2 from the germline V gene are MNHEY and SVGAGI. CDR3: CASRPTGMKTEAFF. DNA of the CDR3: TGTGCCAGCAGACCGACAGGCATGAAGACTGAAGCTTTCTTT.

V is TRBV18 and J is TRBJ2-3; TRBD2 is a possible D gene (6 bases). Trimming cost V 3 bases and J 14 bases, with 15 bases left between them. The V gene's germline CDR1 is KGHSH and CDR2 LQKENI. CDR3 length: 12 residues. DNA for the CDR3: TGTGCCAGCTCACCGGAGGGGCCCGTTCCGTATTTT. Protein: CASSPEGPVPYF.

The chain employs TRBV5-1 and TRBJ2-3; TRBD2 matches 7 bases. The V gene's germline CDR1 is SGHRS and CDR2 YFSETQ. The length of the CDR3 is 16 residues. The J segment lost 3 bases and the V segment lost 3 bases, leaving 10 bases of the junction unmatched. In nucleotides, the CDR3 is TGCGCCAGCAGCTGGGGAGCGGGATTGGAGACAGATACGCAGTATTTT. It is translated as CASSWGAGLETDTQYF.

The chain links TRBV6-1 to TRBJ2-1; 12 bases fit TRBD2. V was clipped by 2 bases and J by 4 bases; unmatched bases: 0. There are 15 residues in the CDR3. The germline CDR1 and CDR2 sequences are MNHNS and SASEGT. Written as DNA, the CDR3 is TGTGCCAGCAGTGAACTAGCGGGGGGGTACAATGAGCAGTTCTTC. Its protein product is CASSELAGGYNEQFF.

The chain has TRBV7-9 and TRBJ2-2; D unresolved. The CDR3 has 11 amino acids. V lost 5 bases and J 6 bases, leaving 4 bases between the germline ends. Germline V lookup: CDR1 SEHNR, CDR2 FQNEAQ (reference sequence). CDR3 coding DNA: TGTGCCAGCAGCGATTCCGGGGAGCTGTTTTTT. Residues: CASSDSGELFF. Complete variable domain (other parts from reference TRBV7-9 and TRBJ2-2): DTGVSQNPRHKITKRGQNVTFRCDPISEHNRLYWYRQTLGQGPEFLTYFQNEAQLEKSRLLSDRFSAERPKGSFSTLEIQRTEQGDSAMYLCASSDSGELFFGEGSRLTVL.

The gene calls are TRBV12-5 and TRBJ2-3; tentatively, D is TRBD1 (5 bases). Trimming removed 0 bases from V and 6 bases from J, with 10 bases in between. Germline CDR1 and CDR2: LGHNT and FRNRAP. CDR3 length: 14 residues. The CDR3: CASGLVGALDTQYF. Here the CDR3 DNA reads TGTGCTAGTGGTTTGGTAGGGGCTTTGGATACGCAGTATTTT.

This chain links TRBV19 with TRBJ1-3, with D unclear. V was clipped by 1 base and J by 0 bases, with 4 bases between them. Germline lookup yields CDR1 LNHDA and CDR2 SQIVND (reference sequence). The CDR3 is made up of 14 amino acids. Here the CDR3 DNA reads TGTGCCAGTAGTATAGTCCTCTCTGGAAACACCATATATTTT. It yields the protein CASSIVLSGNTIYF.

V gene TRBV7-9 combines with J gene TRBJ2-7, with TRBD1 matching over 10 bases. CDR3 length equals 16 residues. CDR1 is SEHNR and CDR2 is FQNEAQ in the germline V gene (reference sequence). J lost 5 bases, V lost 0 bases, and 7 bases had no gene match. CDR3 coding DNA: TGTGCCAGCAGCTTAGCACAACCGGGACAGGGGAACGAGCAGTACTTC. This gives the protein CASSLAQPGQGNEQYF.

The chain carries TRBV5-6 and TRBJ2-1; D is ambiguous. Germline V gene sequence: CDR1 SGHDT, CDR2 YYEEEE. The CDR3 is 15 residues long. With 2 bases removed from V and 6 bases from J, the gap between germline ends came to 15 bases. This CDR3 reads CASSLLPGSGNEQFF. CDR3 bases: TGTGCCAGCAGCTTACTGCCGGGCAGTGGCAATGAGCAGTTCTTC.